This T cell receptor (beta chain) originates from a study of technical replicates of blood from several donors. Sequencing was performed with immunoSEQ multiplex PCR; in TCRdb, only in-frame clones are kept and a portion is missing. The table records 50,000 to 70,000 clones, about 93% of them present only once. Germline assignment: CDR1 ENHRY and CDR2 SYGVKD. After removal of 4 bases from V and 5 bases from J, the junction contained 2 bases not matched to a gene. This CDR3 is 15 amino acids long. This sequence was found in a human donor in good health. Some clones in this sample may be carry-over from other donors' samples. Specimen: PBMCs. The gene calls are TRBV10-3 and TRBJ2-2, with TRBD2 matching over 12 bases. CDR3 DNA: TGTGCCATCAGTGGGGGGACTAGCGGGACCGGGGAGCTGTTTTTT. Protein product: CAISGGTSGTGELFF.